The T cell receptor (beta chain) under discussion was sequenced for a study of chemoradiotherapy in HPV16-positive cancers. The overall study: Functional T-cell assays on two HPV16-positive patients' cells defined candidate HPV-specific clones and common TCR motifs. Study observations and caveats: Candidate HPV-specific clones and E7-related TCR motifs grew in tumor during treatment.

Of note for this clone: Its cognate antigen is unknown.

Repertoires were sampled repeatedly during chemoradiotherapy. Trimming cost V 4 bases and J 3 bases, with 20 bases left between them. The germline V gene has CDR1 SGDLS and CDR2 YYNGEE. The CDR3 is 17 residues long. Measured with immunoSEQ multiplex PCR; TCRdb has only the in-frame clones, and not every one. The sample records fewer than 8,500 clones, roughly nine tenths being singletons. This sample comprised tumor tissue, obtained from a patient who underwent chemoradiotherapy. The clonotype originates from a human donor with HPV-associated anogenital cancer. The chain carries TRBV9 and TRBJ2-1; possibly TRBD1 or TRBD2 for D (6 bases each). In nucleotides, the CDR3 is TGTGCCAGCAGCCACCCTTCCCAGGGGCGGGGCTACAATGAGCAGTTCTTC. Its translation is CASSHPSQGRGYNEQFF.